The present T cell receptor beta chain was sequenced within a study of cytomegalovirus exposure and HLA in healthy donors. Regarding the study as a whole: What a later analysis showed was that several of the most significant clusters appeared linked to common viral pathogens. Among CMV-associated TCR beta chains, most appeared HLA-restricted in a later analysis. A list of approximately 160 TCR beta chains associated with cytomegalovirus was given.

Note on this clone: The antigen is unknown.

The V gene lost 4 bases and the J gene lost 0 bases, with 11 bases spanning the gap. The CDR3 is 16 amino acids. Germline V gene data show CDR1 as SGHRS and CDR2 as YFSETQ. 60 Vbeta and 13 Jbeta primers were used in PCR. Repertoires were generated with immunoSEQ multiplex PCR, while TCRdb's copy carries only in-frame clones and drops some. The sample lists fewer than 250,000 clones, roughly 80% occurring once. This sequence originates from a woman aged 30 to 39 in good health and CMV-seropositive. The V call is TRBV5-1, the J call TRBJ2-6; tentatively, D is TRBD1 (5 bases). Sequenced sample: PBMCs. The CDR3 sequence: CASSVHRISGANVLTF. CDR3 nucleotides: TGCGCCAGCAGCGTACACAGGATCTCTGGGGCCAACGTCCTGACTTTC. The variable domain in full, with the rest retrieved from reference TRBV5-1 and TRBJ2-6, is KAGVTQTPRYLIKTRGQQVTLSCSPISGHRSVSWYQQTPGQGLQFLFEYFSETQRNKGNFPGRFSGRQFSNSRSEMNVSTLELGDSALYLCASSVHRISGANVLTFGAGSRLTVL.